This is a list of T cell receptor beta chains from one sample in a study of blood T cell repertoires in COVID-19. Profiling relied on immunoSEQ multiplex PCR, and the TCRdb table lists in-frame clones only, not all of them. Of about 270,000 clones in the sample, just over 90% were seen once. The sequenced material came from PBMCs or T cells enriched from blood (not recorded which). These receptors were taken from a woman between 40 and 55 years old with acute COVID-19. The CDR3 runs from the conserved cysteine through the conserved F or W. Fields, in order: J gene, V gene, D gene, CDR3 DNA, CDR3 protein. D genes are given only for firm matches.

J: TRBJ1-1
V: TRBV7-9
D: NA
DNA: TGTGCCAGCAGCTTAGGACAGCCTGATTACTACAATGAAGCTTTCTTT
CDR3: CASSLGQPDYYNEAFF

J: TRBJ2-5
V: TRBV6-1
D: TRBD2
DNA: TGTGCCAGCAGTGAAGTGGGGCGGGAGAAGGGAGAGACCCAGTACTTC
CDR3: CASSEVGREKGETQYF

J: TRBJ2-5
V: TRBV9
D: TRBD2
DNA: TGTGCCAGCAGCTTAGGACTAGTGGGGGGGCAAGAGACCCAGTACTTC
CDR3: CASSLGLVGGQETQYF

J: TRBJ1-2
V: TRBV3-1/TRBV3-2
D: NA
DNA: TGTGCCAGCAGCCAATCGGGAGGTGGCTACACCTTC
CDR3: CASSQSGGGYTF

J: TRBJ1-2
V: TRBV12-3/TRBV12-4
D: TRBD1
DNA: TGTGCCAGCAGTTCGGGACAGTACTATGGCTACACCTTC
CDR3: CASSSGQYYGYTF

J: TRBJ2-2
V: TRBV6-2/TRBV6-3
D: TRBD2
DNA: TGTGCCAGCAGTTGGACTAGCGGGGGGGAGTACACCGGGGAGCTGTTTTTT
CDR3: CASSWTSGGEYTGELFF

J: TRBJ2-2
V: TRBV4-3
D: NA
DNA: TGCGCCAGCAGCCAGGCAAGGCAGGGGGGATACACCGGGGAGCTGTTTTTT
CDR3: CASSQARQGGYTGELFF

J: TRBJ2-1
V: TRBV9
D: TRBD1
DNA: TGTGCCAGCAGCGTAGCGACAGGGGGCTACAATGAGCAGTTCTTC
CDR3: CASSVATGGYNEQFF

J: TRBJ1-2
V: TRBV4-1
D: TRBD1
DNA: TGCGCCAGCAGCCAAGAAACAGGGGCGAACTATGGCTACACCTTC
CDR3: CASSQETGANYGYTF

J: TRBJ2-2
V: TRBV19
D: NA
DNA: TGTGCCAGTAGTATCTCACAGTACACCGGGGAGCTGTTTTTT
CDR3: CASSISQYTGELFF

J: TRBJ2-1
V: TRBV7-9
D: NA
DNA: TGTGCCAGCAGCTTAGCCCCGGGACTCCTAACAAATGAGCAGTTCTTC
CDR3: CASSLAPGLLTNEQFF

J: TRBJ2-7
V: TRBV18
D: TRBD2
DNA: TGTGCCAGCTCACCAGAAATAGCGGGTACGGGCTACGAGCAGTACTTC
CDR3: CASSPEIAGTGYEQYF

J: TRBJ2-1
V: TRBV9
D: NA
DNA: TGTGCCAGCAGCTCAGAGGCAGGGGTGGGTGAGCAGTTCTTC
CDR3: CASSSEAGVGEQFF

J: TRBJ2-2
V: TRBV2
D: TRBD1
DNA: TGTGCCAGCAGTGAGACAGGGGGTTTTACCGGGGAGCTGTTTTTT
CDR3: CASSETGGFTGELFF

J: TRBJ1-2
V: TRBV7-6
D: TRBD1
DNA: TGTGCCAGCAGCTTAGGGATGGCAGGGGGGAACTATGGCTACACCTTC
CDR3: CASSLGMAGGNYGYTF

J: TRBJ1-1
V: TRBV7-6
D: TRBD1
DNA: TGTGCCAGCAGCTGGGACAGAGGGAACACTGAAGCTTTCTTT
CDR3: CASSWDRGNTEAFF

J: TRBJ2-3
V: TRBV11-3
D: NA
DNA: TGTGCCAGCAGCTTACCTTTCGGAGATACGCAGTATTTT
CDR3: CASSLPFGDTQYF

J: TRBJ2-7
V: TRBV16
D: TRBD2
DNA: TGTGCCAGCAGCCCCGCGGGAGGACACGAGCAGTACTTC
CDR3: CASSPAGGHEQYF

J: TRBJ2-4
V: TRBV6-2/TRBV6-3
D: NA
DNA: TGTGCCAGCAGTAAGACACTAGCCAAAAACATTCAGTACTTC
CDR3: CASSKTLAKNIQYF

J: TRBJ1-1
V: TRBV19
D: NA
DNA: TGTGCCAGTAGATCTCATGGGGGGGGACAACTGAACACTGAAGCTTTCTTT
CDR3: CASRSHGGGQLNTEAFF

J: TRBJ1-1
V: TRBV18
D: NA
DNA: TGTGCCAGCTCACCGGACACTCCTGAAGCTTTCTTT
CDR3: CASSPDTPEAFF

J: TRBJ2-2
V: TRBV27
D: TRBD1
DNA: TGTGCCAGCAGTATAAGGACAGGGACGACCGGGGAGCTGTTTTTT
CDR3: CASSIRTGTTGELFF

J: TRBJ2-3
V: TRBV29-1
D: NA
DNA: TGCAGCGTCGACAGAACTAGCACAGATACGCAGTATTTT
CDR3: CSVDRTSTDTQYF

J: TRBJ2-7
V: TRBV27
D: TRBD1
DNA: TGTGCCAGCAGTCCCGGGACAGGGTACGAGCAGTACTTC
CDR3: CASSPGTGYEQYF

J: TRBJ1-1
V: TRBV9
D: TRBD1
DNA: TGTGCCAGCAGCGTAACAGGGGGCGGCACTGAAGCTTTCTTT
CDR3: CASSVTGGGTEAFF

J: TRBJ2-5
V: TRBV29-1
D: NA
DNA: TGCAGCGTTGGTCTAGCCGGAGGGACCCAGTACTTC
CDR3: CSVGLAGGTQYF

J: TRBJ2-2
V: TRBV9
D: TRBD2
DNA: TGTGCCAGCAGCGTAGGAGGTAGCGGGGGATCAGCCGGGGAGCTGTTTTTT
CDR3: CASSVGGSGGSAGELFF

J: TRBJ1-2
V: TRBV2
D: NA
DNA: TGTGCCAGCAGTGAACGGGGGGGAGGTGGCTACACCTTC
CDR3: CASSERGGGGYTF

J: TRBJ1-3
V: TRBV6-6
D: NA
DNA: TGTGCCAGTAGAGAGTCGGGCTCTGGAAACACCATATATTTT
CDR3: CASRESGSGNTIYF

J: TRBJ1-2
V: TRBV11-2
D: NA
DNA: TGTGCCAGCAGCTTAGCCCTCCCGGTGGGGGCGTCTGGCTACACCTTC
CDR3: CASSLALPVGASGYTF